The TCR beta chain under discussion was sequenced for a study of blood T cells in healthy people across ages. At the level of the study: Template switching captured about one barcoded beta molecule per two T cells. Study findings and constraints: Strong correlation existed between TCR beta diversity and naive T cell percentage.

Then a second PCR, running roughly 6 to 11 cycles, was carried out with a sample-barcoded 5' primer and a J-beta primer mix. Via MiXCR, TCRdb re-called the 5' RACE reads, giving one row per CDR3 protein. In the table there are 1.5 million to 2 million distinct CDR3 sequences, roughly 32% of which are singletons. As concerns this clonotype: What it recognizes is unknown.

The receptor was isolated from a woman in her 30s in good health. Sequencing was done on a sample of blood.

CDR3 DNA sequence: TGCAGTGCTAGAGGTCAGGCAAACTATGGCTACACCTTC. Its translation is CSARGQANYGYTF. The chain is built from TRBV20-1 and TRBJ1-2; no clear D gene. CDR1 is DFQATT and CDR2 is SNEGSKA in the germline V gene (reference sequence). Trimming took 1 base from V and 2 from J, leaving 8 bases between them. This CDR3 is 13 amino acids long.